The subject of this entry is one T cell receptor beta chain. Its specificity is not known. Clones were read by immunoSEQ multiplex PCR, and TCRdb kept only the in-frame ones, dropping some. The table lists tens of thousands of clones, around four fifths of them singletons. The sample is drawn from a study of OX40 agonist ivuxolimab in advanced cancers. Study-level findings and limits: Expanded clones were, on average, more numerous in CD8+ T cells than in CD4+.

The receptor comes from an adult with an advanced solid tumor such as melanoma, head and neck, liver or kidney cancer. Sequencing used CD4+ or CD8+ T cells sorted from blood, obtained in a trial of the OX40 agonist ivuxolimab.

This chain's CDR3 is CASSFGRALNNSPLHF. Written as DNA, the CDR3 is TGTGCCAGCAGCTTTGGCCGCGCGTTAAATAATTCACCCCTCCACTTT. The rearrangement uses TRBV5-4 and TRBJ1-6; D gene unclear. The CDR3 has 16 amino acids. Per the germline V gene, CDR1 is SGHNT and CDR2 is YYREEE (reference sequence). Trimming cost V 2 bases and J 5 bases, with 14 bases left between them.